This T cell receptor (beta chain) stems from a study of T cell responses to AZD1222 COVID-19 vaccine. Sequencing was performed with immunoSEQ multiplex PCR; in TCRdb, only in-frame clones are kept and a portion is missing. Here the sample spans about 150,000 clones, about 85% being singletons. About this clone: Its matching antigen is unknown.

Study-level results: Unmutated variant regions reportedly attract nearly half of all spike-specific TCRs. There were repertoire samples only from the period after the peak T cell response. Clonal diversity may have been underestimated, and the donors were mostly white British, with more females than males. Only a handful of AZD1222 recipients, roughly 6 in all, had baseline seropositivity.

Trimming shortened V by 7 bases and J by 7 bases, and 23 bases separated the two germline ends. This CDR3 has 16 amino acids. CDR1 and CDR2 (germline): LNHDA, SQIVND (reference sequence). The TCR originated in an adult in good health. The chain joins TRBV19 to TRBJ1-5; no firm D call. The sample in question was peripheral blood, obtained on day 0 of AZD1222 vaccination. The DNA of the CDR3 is TGTGCCAGTACTGGGGTCGGGCCCCGGAGGTTGCAGCCCCAGCATTTT. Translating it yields CASTGVGPRRLQPQHF.